This record covers a single T cell receptor beta chain. This sample stems from a study of early T cells in non-severe SARS-CoV-2 infection. The library protocol tagged individual cDNA molecules with unique molecular identifiers. TCRdb fed the 5' RACE reads into MiXCR, producing one record per CDR3 protein. This sample has 75,000 to 90,000 distinct CDR3 sequences, with approximately 6% found just once. Germline V lookup: CDR1 SQVTM, CDR2 ANQGSEA. The ends lost 2 bases at V and 4 bases at J; junction bases unmatched: 7. The CDR3 consists of 16 residues. This chain links TRBV29-1 with TRBJ2-3; 12 positions match TRBD2. The TCR comes from an adult who was a healthcare worker with PCR-confirmed SARS-CoV-2 infection or an uninfected control (not recorded which). The source material was whole blood. CDR3 in amino acids: CSVESWTSGNPDTQYF. CDR3 coding DNA: TGCAGCGTTGAATCTTGGACTAGCGGGAACCCAGATACGCAGTATTTT.